These 25 T cell receptor beta chains share one sample of origin, sequenced in a study of molecular identifiers for immune sequencing clone quantification. One entry per CDR3 protein, called by TCRdb with MiXCR from the PCR reads. Of some 70,000 distinct CDR3 sequences in the sample, around 18% are singletons; the top ten hold approximately 1.5%. Sequenced sample: naive CD8+ T cells from blood, with Jurkat cell RNA spiked in. Subset here: FACS-sorted CD8+CD4-CCR7+CD45RA+ naive T cells. The receptors come from a human donor in good health. Some libraries in this study had Jurkat cell RNA spiked in.

There are many counts of this clonotype. V and J are TRBV2 and TRBJ1-2; D is uncertain. Germline CDR1 is SNHLY and CDR2 is FYNNEI. Trimming took off 6 bases at V and 2 bases at J, with 7 bases between the two ends. The CDR3 has 12 residues. The CDR3: CASRRQNYGYTF. CDR3 bases: TGTGCCAGCAGACGACAAAACTATGGCTACACCTTC.

This clonotype turned up a few times. The chain links TRBV27 to TRBJ2-5; tentative D call: TRBD2 (5 bases). There are 15 residues in the CDR3. Germline CDR1 and CDR2: MNHEY and SMNVEV (reference sequence). The V gene lost 3 bases and the J gene lost 0 bases, with 11 bases spanning the gap. The CDR3 here is CASSLSGWDQETQYF. CDR3 DNA sequence: TGTGCCAGCAGTTTGTCGGGGTGGGACCAAGAGACCCAGTACTTC.

The chain has TRBV12-3 or TRBV12-4 and TRBJ2-2; 10 nucleotides agree with TRBD1. The CDR3 length is 14 residues. Trimming at V came to 5 bases and at J to 6 bases, leaving 3 bases not matched to a gene. The CDR3 here is CASSMTGGAGELFF. The CDR3 bases are TGTGCCAGCAGTATGACAGGGGGCGCCGGGGAGCTGTTTTTT.

This clonotype was found many times. This chain joins TRBV28 and TRBJ2-5; tentatively, D is TRBD2 (5 bases). CDR1 is MDHEN and CDR2 is SYDVKM in the germline V gene. V was clipped by 3 bases and J by 7 bases, with 12 bases between them. This CDR3 spans 13 amino acids. Here the CDR3 reads CASSFGNLATQYF. CDR3 nucleotide sequence: TGTGCCAGCAGTTTCGGGAACCTGGCGACCCAGTACTTC. The full variable domain, in which reference TRBV28 and TRBJ2-5 provide the parts outside the CDR3, is DVKVTQSSRYLVKRTGEKVFLECVQDMDHENMFWYRQDPGLGLRLIYFSYDVKMKEKGDIPEGYSVSREKKERFSLILESASTNQTSMYLCASSFGNLATQYFGPGTRLLVL.

This clonotype was detected only once. This sequence joins TRBV4-3 and TRBJ2-7, with 7 bases matching TRBD2. CDR3 size: 15 residues. With 5 bases clipped from V and 2 bases from J, the junction kept 9 bases outside the gene matches. Germline CDR1 and CDR2: LGHNA and YSLEER. CDR3: CASSGGVGTTYEQYF. In DNA, the CDR3 is TGCGCCAGCAGCGGGGGGGTGGGAACTACCTACGAGCAGTACTTC.

This clonotype was counted ten times or more. This sequence joins TRBV11-3 and TRBJ2-3, with TRBD2 identical over 8 bases. The V gene end was trimmed by 4 bases and the J gene end by 3 bases; junction bases not matched to a gene: 6. Germline CDR1 reads SGHNT; CDR2 reads YENEEA. The CDR3 spans 15 residues. The CDR3 is CASSSLAGRTDTQYF. The CDR3 DNA follows: TGTGCCAGCAGCTCCTTAGCGGGAAGGACAGATACGCAGTATTTT.

This clonotype was seen repeatedly, ten times or more. The V call is TRBV7-9, the J call TRBJ1-1; 7 bases align to TRBD1. V lost 5 bases to trimming and J lost 0 bases; unmatched junction nucleotides: 12. The CDR3 runs to 17 residues. CDR1 is SEHNR, CDR2 FQNEAQ, per germline (reference sequence). CDR3 amino acids: CASSPTLGTVMNTEAFF. The DNA of the CDR3 is TGTGCCAGCAGCCCAACCCTGGGGACAGTCATGAACACTGAAGCTTTCTTT. The whole variable domain, remainder taken from reference TRBV7-9 and TRBJ1-1, is DTGVSQNPRHKITKRGQNVTFRCDPISEHNRLYWYRQTLGQGPEFLTYFQNEAQLEKSRLLSDRFSAERPKGSFSTLEIQRTEQGDSAMYLCASSPTLGTVMNTEAFFGQGTRLTVV.

Note on this clonotype: It may be a read error: a sequence one base away is much more abundant. V and J are TRBV20-1 and TRBJ1-3, with D unclear. The CDR3 has 15 residues. CDR1 is DFQATT and CDR2 is SNEGSKA in the germline V gene (reference sequence). The CDR3 bases are TGCAGTGCTAGAGATATCGGGGAGGTTGGAAGCACCATATATTTT. It yields the protein CSARDIGEVGSTIYF.

This clonotype was found many times. The V and J genes are TRBV9 and TRBJ2-3; D gene ambiguous. The V end was cut by 3 bases, the J end by 4 bases, with 6 bases between. This CDR3 contains 12 residues. Germline lookup yields CDR1 SGDLS and CDR2 YYNGEE. CDR3 loop: CASSANSDTQYF. The CDR3 region has the DNA TGTGCCAGCAGCGCTAACTCAGATACGCAGTATTTT.

The J gene is TRBJ2-4, the V gene TRBV27; 10 bases align to TRBD1. The CDR3 is 15 amino acids. Germline V gives CDR1 MNHEY, CDR2 SMNVEV (reference sequence). V shed 5 bases and J 6 bases; nucleotides not matched to a gene: 7. The CDR3 loop reads CASSVTGGAGNIQYF. DNA for the CDR3: TGTGCCAGCAGTGTGACAGGGGGCGCGGGAAACATTCAGTACTTC.

The J gene is TRBJ2-5, the V gene TRBV12-5, with D possibly being TRBD1 (6 bases). The V and J ends lost 2 bases and 5 bases respectively, with 15 bases between them. This CDR3 has 15 residues. Germline V gene data show CDR1 as LGHNT and CDR2 as FRNRAP. As DNA, the CDR3 is TGTGCTAGTGGTTTGCCGTCGACAGGCAAGGAGACCCAGTACTTC. Encoded protein: CASGLPSTGKETQYF.

On this clonotype itself: A much bigger clone sits one base away, suggesting this may be a read error. The V and J genes are TRBV6-5 and TRBJ2-2; weak D call: TRBD2 (6 bases). Per the germline V gene, CDR1 is MNHEY and CDR2 is SVGAGI. This CDR3 is 14 amino acids long. V was pared by 5 bases and J by 4 bases, with 11 bases between. The DNA of the CDR3 is TGTGCCAGCAGTCTCCGGGAGAGCACCGGGGAGCTGTTTTTT. This sequence encodes CASSLRESTGELFF.

On this clonotype itself: This may arise from a read error, as a much more abundant clone is one base away. The chain employs TRBV5-1 and TRBJ2-7; D remains unclear. This CDR3 has 13 residues. In germline, CDR1 is SGHRS, CDR2 YFSETQ. CDR3 in amino acids: CASSLDSSYGQYF. The CDR3 coding sequence is TGCGCCAGCAGCTTGGACAGCTCCTACGGGCAGTACTTC.

This clonotype has more than one count but fewer than ten. This chain joins TRBV6-2 or TRBV6-3 and TRBJ2-3; TRBD2 agrees at 12 bases. This CDR3 has 16 amino acids. Germline CDR1 and CDR2: MNHEY and SVGEGT. V shed 2 bases, J shed 8 bases, and the junction held 8 bases outside the gene matches. The DNA of the CDR3 is TGTGCCAGCAGTTACGAGACTAGCGGGAGAGGCAGTACGCAGTATTTT. Amino acids: CASSYETSGRGSTQYF.

J is TRBJ1-5 and V is TRBV6-4; 8 nucleotides agree with TRBD1. The J segment lost 6 bases and the V segment lost 6 bases, leaving 19 bases of the junction unmatched. The CDR3 extends over 18 amino acids. Germline V gene data show CDR1 as MRHNA and CDR2 as SNTAGT. The chain's CDR3 is CASRRDRPPRILTQPQHF. The DNA of the CDR3 is TGTGCCAGCAGAAGGGACAGGCCACCAAGGATTTTAACTCAGCCCCAGCATTTT.

As to this clonotype: The CDR3 does not close with the conserved phenylalanine or tryptophan, likely indicating a read error. V and J are TRBV20-1 and TRBJ2-7; TRBD2 aligns across 8 bases. Trimming removed 7 bases from V and 6 bases from J; junction bases left unmatched: 14. The CDR3 length is 14 residues. Germline loops: CDR1 DFQATT, CDR2 SNEGSKA (reference sequence). The CDR3 DNA is TGCAGTGTCTCGCTGGGACCAGCGGGAGTCGAGCAGTACATC. Its translation: CSVSLGPAGVEQYI.

This clonotype was picked up many times. This chain connects TRBV4-2 to TRBJ1-5; D is uncertain. The germline gives CDR1 LGHNA, CDR2 YNFKEQ. This CDR3 contains 14 residues. V was clipped by 2 bases and J by 2 bases, with 7 bases between them. The CDR3 sequence: CASSQRRGNQPQHF. CDR3 sequence (DNA): TGTGCCAGCAGCCAAAGGAGAGGCAATCAGCCCCAGCATTTT.

Comments on this clonotype: This may arise from a read error, as a much more abundant clone is one base away. The chain links TRBV7-8 to TRBJ1-2; 8 bases fit TRBD1. The CDR3 is 14 residues long. Germline V gene data show CDR1 as SGHVS and CDR2 as FQNEAQ. The junction had 13 bases not matched to a gene; V was cut back by 9 bases and J by 7 bases. The CDR3 DNA reads TGTGCCAGTAGAGAGGGGGCAGGGGGCTTTGGCTACACCTTC. This sequence encodes CASREGAGGFGYTF.

Comment on this clonotype: Being one base from a much bigger clone, this may be a read error. The chain couples TRBV13 to TRBJ2-7, with 7 nucleotides matching TRBD1. The J segment lost 6 bases and the V segment lost 4 bases, leaving 12 bases of the junction unmatched. Germline lookup yields CDR1 PRHDT and CDR2 FYEKMQ (reference sequence). This CDR3 is 15 amino acids long. Here the CDR3 DNA reads TGTGCCAGCAGCTCAGTCCAGGGGGTAATTTTCGAGCAGTACTTC. Its protein is CASSSVQGVIFEQYF.

The J gene is TRBJ1-3, the V gene TRBV19; no firm D call. Germline V gene lookup returns CDR1 LNHDA and CDR2 SQIVND (reference sequence). CDR3 length: 13 residues. V was pared by 6 bases and J by 2 bases, with 8 bases between. CDR3: CASSNSAGNTIYF. CDR3 nucleotides: TGTGCCAGTAGCAATTCGGCTGGAAACACCATATATTTT.

There are many counts of this clonotype. This chain joins TRBV11-2 and TRBJ2-3, with 8 bases fitting TRBD2. V shed 4 bases, J shed 4 bases, and the junction held 10 bases outside the gene matches. The CDR3 is made up of 16 amino acids. Per germline, CDR1 SGHAT and CDR2 FQNNGV. The CDR3 sequence: CASSSLAGKGADTQYF. The CDR3 region has the DNA TGTGCCAGCAGCTCCTTAGCGGGAAAGGGGGCAGATACGCAGTATTTT.

Note on this clonotype: Given a much more abundant clone one base away, this may be a read error. The V gene is TRBV28, the J gene TRBJ2-7; 9 bases fit TRBD1. This CDR3 contains 14 residues. Germline-derived CDR1 and CDR2 are MDHEN and SYDVKM. The CDR3 nucleotides are TGTGCCAGCAGGGGGCCGGGACAGGGAGCCGAGCAGCACTTC. Protein: CASRGPGQGAEQHF.

As regards this clonotype: This may stem from a read error, because a much larger clone lies one nucleotide away. The rearrangement joins TRBV4-1 to TRBJ2-1; 12 positions match TRBD2. Germline CDR1 reads MGHRA; CDR2 reads YSYEKL. This CDR3 is 14 amino acids long. V was clipped by 6 bases and J by 8 bases; unmatched bases: 5. CDR3 DNA sequence: TGCGCCAGCAGACCGACTAGCGGGAGAGATGAGCAGTTCTTC. Its translation is CASRPTSGRDEQFF.

For this clonotype: This may arise from a read error, as a much more abundant clone is one base away. The rearrangement links TRBV28 to TRBJ1-1; TRBD1 might be the D (6 bases). V dropped 4 bases and J dropped 3 bases, with 12 bases sitting between them. Germline values: CDR1 MDHEN, CDR2 SYDVKM. The CDR3 is 14 residues long. The CDR3 loop is CASSYWGRDTEAFF. The CDR3 DNA follows: TGTGCCAGCAGTTACTGGGGGCGCGACACTGAAGCTTTCTTT.

This clonotype came up many times. V gene TRBV4-1 combines with J gene TRBJ2-7; D not certain. The CDR3 runs 14 residues. Trimming stripped 5 bases from V and 7 bases from J, with 18 bases between. Looked up from germline, CDR1 is MGHRA and CDR2 is YSYEKL. In DNA form, the CDR3 reads TGCGCCAGCAGCGAAATCGTGTCAGTCGTGGAGCAGTACTTC. The encoded protein is CASSEIVSVVEQYF.